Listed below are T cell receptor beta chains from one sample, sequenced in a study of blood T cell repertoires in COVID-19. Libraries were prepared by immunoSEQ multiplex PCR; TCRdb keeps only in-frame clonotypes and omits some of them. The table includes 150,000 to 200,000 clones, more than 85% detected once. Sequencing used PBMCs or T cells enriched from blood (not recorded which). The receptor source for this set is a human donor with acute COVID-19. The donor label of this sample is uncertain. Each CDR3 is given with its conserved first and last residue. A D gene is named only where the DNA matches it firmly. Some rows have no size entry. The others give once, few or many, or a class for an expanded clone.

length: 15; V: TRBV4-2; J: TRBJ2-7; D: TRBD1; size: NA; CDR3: CASSQVQGADYEQYF; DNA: TGTGCCAGCAGCCAAGTACAGGGGGCAGACTACGAGCAGTACTTC
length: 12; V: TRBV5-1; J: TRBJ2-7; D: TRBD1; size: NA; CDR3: CASSRTGDEQYF; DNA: TGCGCCAGCAGTAGGACAGGGGACGAGCAGTACTTC
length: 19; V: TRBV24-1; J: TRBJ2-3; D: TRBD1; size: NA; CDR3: CATSDFPGGRDSLADTQYF; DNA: TGTGCCACCAGTGATTTTCCAGGGGGACGGGACAGCCTCGCAGATACGCAGTATTTT
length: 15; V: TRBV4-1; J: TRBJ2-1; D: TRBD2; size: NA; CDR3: CASTLLAGARNEQFF; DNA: TGCGCCAGCACACTACTAGCGGGGGCGAGGAATGAGCAGTTCTTC
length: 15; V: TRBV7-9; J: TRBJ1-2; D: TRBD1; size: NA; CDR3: CASSFDRGQDYGYTF; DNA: TGTGCCAGCAGCTTCGACAGGGGGCAGGACTATGGCTACACCTTC
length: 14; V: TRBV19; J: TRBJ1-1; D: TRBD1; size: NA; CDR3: CASHRRGRDTEAFF; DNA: TGTGCCAGCCACCGCAGGGGGCGGGACACTGAAGCTTTCTTT
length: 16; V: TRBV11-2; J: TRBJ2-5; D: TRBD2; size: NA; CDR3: CASSLNPGLAGGTQYF; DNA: TGTGCCAGCAGCCTTAACCCGGGACTAGCGGGGGGGACCCAGTACTTC
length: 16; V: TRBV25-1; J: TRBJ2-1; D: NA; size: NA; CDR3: CASSDLGLRGDGEQFF; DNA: TGTGCCAGCAGTGATTTAGGGCTTCGGGGAGACGGTGAGCAGTTCTTC
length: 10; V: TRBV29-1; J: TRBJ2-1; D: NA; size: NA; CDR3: CSVGDNEQFF; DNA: TGCAGCGTAGGAGATAATGAGCAGTTCTTC
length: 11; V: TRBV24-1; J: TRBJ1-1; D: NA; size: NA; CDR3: CATRFGTEAFF; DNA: TGTGCCACCCGTTTCGGGACTGAAGCTTTCTTT
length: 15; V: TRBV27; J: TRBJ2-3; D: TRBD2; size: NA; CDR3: CASSLAGGLTDTQYF; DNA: TGTGCCAGCAGTTTAGCGGGGGGACTCACAGATACGCAGTATTTT
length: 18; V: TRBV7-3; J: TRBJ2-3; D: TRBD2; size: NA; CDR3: CASSPLKLADPLTDTQYF; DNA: TGTGCCAGCAGCCCCCTAAAACTAGCGGACCCTCTCACAGATACGCAGTATTTT
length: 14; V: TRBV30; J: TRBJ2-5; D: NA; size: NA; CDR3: CAWSVGRVDETQYF; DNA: TGTGCCTGGAGTGTTGGGCGGGTCGATGAGACCCAGTACTTC
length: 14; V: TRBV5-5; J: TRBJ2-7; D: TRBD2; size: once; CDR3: CASSGGTSGYEQYF; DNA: TGTGCCAGCAGCGGGGGGACTAGCGGCTACGAGCAGTACTTC
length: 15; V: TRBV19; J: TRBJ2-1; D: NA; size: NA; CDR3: CASSIGRVMDNEQFF; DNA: TGTGCCAGTAGTATAGGGAGGGTTATGGACAATGAGCAGTTCTTC
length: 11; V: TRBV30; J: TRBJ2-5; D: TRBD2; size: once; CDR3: CAWAGGETQYF; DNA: TGTGCCTGGGCGGGGGGAGAGACCCAGTACTTC
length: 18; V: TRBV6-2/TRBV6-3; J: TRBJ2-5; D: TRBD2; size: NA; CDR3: CASSYAPTSGGYPETQYF; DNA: TGTGCCAGCAGTTACGCCCCGACTAGCGGGGGGTACCCAGAGACCCAGTACTTC
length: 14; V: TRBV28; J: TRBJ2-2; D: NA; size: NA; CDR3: CASSLSDLTGELFF; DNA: TGTGCCAGCAGTTTAAGCGACCTCACCGGGGAGCTGTTTTTT
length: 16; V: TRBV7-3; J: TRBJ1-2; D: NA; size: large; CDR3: CASSLKYPRSNYGYTF; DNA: TGTGCCAGCAGCTTAAAATATCCCCGTTCTAACTATGGCTACACCTTC
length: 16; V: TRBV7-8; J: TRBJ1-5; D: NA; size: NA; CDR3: CASSPRGSEGNQPQHF; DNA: TGTGCCAGCAGCCCCAGGGGAAGCGAGGGCAATCAGCCCCAGCATTTT
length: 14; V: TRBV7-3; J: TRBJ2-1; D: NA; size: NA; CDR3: CASSLLPPYNEQFF; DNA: TGTGCCAGCAGCTTACTACCTCCCTACAATGAGCAGTTCTTC
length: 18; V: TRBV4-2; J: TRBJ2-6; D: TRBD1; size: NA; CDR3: CASSQGTGVFSGANVLTF; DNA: TGTGCCAGCAGCCAAGGTACAGGGGTATTCTCTGGGGCCAACGTCCTGACTTTC
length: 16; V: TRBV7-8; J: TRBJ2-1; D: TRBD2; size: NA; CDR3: CASSLRWLAGGQEQFF; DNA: TGTGCCAGCAGCTTAAGGTGGCTAGCGGGGGGTCAGGAGCAGTTCTTC
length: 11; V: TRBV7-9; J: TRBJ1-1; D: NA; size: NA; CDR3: CASSSQGEAFF; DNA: TGTGCCAGCAGCTCACAGGGTGAAGCTTTCTTT
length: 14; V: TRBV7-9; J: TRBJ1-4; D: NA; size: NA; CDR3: CASSFLGQAEKLFF; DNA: TGTGCCAGCAGCTTCTTGGGGCAGGCTGAAAAACTGTTTTTT